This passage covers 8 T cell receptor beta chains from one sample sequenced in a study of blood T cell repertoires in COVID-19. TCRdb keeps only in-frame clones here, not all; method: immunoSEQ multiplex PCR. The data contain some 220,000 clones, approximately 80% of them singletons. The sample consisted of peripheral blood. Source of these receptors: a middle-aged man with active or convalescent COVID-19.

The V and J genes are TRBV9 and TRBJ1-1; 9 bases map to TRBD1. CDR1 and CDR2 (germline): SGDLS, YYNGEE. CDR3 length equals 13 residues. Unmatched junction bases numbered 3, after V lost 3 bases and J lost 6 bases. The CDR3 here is CASSADRGAEAFF. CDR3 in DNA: TGTGCCAGCAGCGCAGACAGGGGGGCTGAAGCTTTCTTT.

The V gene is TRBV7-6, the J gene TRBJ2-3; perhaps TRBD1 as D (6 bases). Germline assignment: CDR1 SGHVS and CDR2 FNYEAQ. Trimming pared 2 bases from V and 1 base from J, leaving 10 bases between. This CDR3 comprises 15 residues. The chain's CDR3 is CASSLWAGGTDTQYF. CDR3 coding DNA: TGTGCCAGCAGCTTATGGGCAGGGGGCACAGATACGCAGTATTTT.

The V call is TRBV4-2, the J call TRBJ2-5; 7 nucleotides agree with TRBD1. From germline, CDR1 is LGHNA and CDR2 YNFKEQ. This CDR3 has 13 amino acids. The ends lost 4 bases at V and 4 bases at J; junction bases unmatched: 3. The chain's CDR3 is CASSLDRVETQYF. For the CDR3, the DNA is TGTGCCAGCAGCCTCGACAGGGTAGAGACCCAGTACTTC.

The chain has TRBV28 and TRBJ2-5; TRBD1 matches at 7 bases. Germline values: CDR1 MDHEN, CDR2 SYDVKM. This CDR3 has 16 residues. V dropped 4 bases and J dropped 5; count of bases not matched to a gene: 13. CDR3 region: CASSSPTGLGGETQYF. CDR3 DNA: TGTGCCAGCAGTTCCCCGACAGGGCTGGGCGGGGAGACCCAGTACTTC. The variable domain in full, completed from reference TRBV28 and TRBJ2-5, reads DVKVTQSSRYLVKRTGEKVFLECVQDMDHENMFWYRQDPGLGLRLIYFSYDVKMKEKGDIPEGYSVSREKKERFSLILESASTNQTSMYLCASSSPTGLGGETQYFGPGTRLLVL.

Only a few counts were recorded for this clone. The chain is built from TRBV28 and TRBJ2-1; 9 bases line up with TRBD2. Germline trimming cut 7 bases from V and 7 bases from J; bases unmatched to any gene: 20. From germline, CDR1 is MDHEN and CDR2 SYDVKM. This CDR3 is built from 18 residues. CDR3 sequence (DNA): TGTGCCAGCACCTCCTTTGGGGAGGCGGGAGGGACTCGGAATGAGCAGTTCTTC. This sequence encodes CASTSFGEAGGTRNEQFF.

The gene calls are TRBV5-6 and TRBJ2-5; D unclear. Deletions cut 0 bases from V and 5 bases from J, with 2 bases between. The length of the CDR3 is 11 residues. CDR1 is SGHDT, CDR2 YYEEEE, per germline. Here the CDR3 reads CASSLAETQYF. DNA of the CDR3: TGTGCCAGCAGCTTGGCGGAGACCCAGTACTTC.

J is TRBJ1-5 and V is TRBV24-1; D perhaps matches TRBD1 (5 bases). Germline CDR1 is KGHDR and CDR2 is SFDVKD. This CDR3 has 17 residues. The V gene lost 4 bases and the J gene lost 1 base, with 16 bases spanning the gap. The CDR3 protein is CATSEGGGGGSNQPQHF. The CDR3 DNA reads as TGTGCCACCAGTGAGGGGGGAGGCGGAGGAAGCAATCAGCCCCAGCATTTT.

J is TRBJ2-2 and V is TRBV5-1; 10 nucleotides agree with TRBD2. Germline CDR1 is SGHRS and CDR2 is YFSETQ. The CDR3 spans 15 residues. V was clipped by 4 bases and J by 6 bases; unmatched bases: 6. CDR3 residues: CASSPGLAGAGELFF. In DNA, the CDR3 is TGCGCCAGCAGCCCTGGGCTAGCGGGGGCCGGGGAGCTGTTTTTT.